This T cell receptor beta chain was identified in a study of vaccination and CD4 T cells after COVID-19. Regarding this clonotype: Its target is not known.

V was clipped by 5 bases and J by 2 bases, with 12 bases between them. The germline gives CDR1 SGHTA, CDR2 FQGTGA. This CDR3 is 14 amino acids long. Treatment specified: approximately nine-day PBMC culture with coronavirus spike peptide pools or control peptides (ViraFEST assay). Cultures used 2 million or so PBMCs per well, roughly 9.6 IU/ml IL-2 and roughly 9 ug/ml peptides. Cultured CD4+ T cell DNA was sequenced using the Oncomine TCR Beta short-read assay. Investigators obtained genomic DNA by extraction from cultured CD4+ T cells. TCRdb re-called the PCR reads through MiXCR, storing one row per CDR3 protein. This table has about 5,200 distinct CDR3 sequences, around 40% appearing once.

The rearrangement joins TRBV7-3 to TRBJ2-5; D remains unclear. The sample consisted of CD4+ T cells from blood, cultured in vitro. The TCR sequence derives from a human donor who had recovered from COVID-19. The CDR3 DNA sequence: TGTGCCAGCAGCCCAGCCGGACGTCAAGAGACCCAGTACTTC. It codes for CASSPAGRQETQYF.